Presented here are 21 T cell receptor beta chains from one specimen sequenced in a study of Graves' ophthalmopathy and Graves' hyperthyroidism listed by TCRdb under 2018. Sequencing instrument: Illumina HiSeq 2000. For repertoire sequencing, TCR beta CDR3 regions were amplified from RNA transcripts. The first round was an RT-PCR using HTBI primers with the Qiagen OneStep RT-PCR kit, and this first round was followed by a second-round multiplex PCR, then size selection and purification. TCRdb redid the processing of the public reads, applying fastp at Q25 and MiXCR, and retained in-frame beta chains. For every CDR3 protein sequence, its rows merge into one entry that carries the most common genes and DNA. The sample has more than 300,000 distinct CDR3 sequences on record, over 15% of them singletons. The ten most abundant clones make up about 7% of the sample. Specimen: peripheral blood. All receptors come from a woman younger than 35 with stable Graves' hyperthyroidism. Donor details come from another sample of the same person, matched by shared clones.

Many counts were recorded for this clonotype. The chain combines TRBV5-5 with TRBJ2-7, with unresolved D. V shed 2 bases and J shed 3 bases, with 12 bases lying between them. Germline values: CDR1 SGHKS, CDR2 YYEKEE (reference sequence). The CDR3 has 14 amino acids. Here the CDR3 reads CASSFGIWGYEQYF. The CDR3 DNA follows: TGTGCCAGCAGCTTCGGAATTTGGGGCTACGAGCAGTACTTC.

There are many counts of this clonotype. V gene TRBV18 combines with J gene TRBJ1-5; TRBD1 agrees at 9 bases. This CDR3 has 16 residues. Germline loops: CDR1 KGHSH, CDR2 LQKENI. V lost 4 bases, J lost 5 bases, and 9 bases stayed unmatched. The CDR3 reads CASSQLSGTGYQPQHF. The DNA of the CDR3 is TGTGCCAGCTCACAACTGTCCGGGACAGGGTATCAGCCCCAGCATTTT.

This clonotype has a count of ten or more. This chain joins TRBV3-1 and TRBJ1-5, with D possibly TRBD1 on 6 matching bases. Germline lookup yields CDR1 LGHDT and CDR2 YNNKEL (reference sequence). V was pared by 2 bases and J by 8 bases, with 10 bases between. The CDR3 is 13 amino acids. Written as DNA, the CDR3 is TGTGCCAGCAGCCAAAACAGGGATGAGCCCCAGCATTTT. This translates into CASSQNRDEPQHF.

The sample holds many counts of this clonotype. V is TRBV27 and J is TRBJ1-1; no firm D call. The CDR3 runs 15 residues. Germline V gene lookup returns CDR1 MNHEY and CDR2 SMNVEV (reference sequence). V shed 0 bases and J shed 2 bases, with 10 bases lying between them. CDR3 sequence: CASSLSERLNTEAFF. DNA of the CDR3: TGTGCCAGCAGTTTATCGGAACGGCTAAACACTGAAGCTTTCTTT.

This clonotype occurred many times. V is TRBV12-3 or TRBV12-4 and J is TRBJ2-5; 11 nucleotides match TRBD2. The CDR3 sequence is 18 residues long. V shed 3 bases, J shed 4 bases, and the junction held 13 bases outside the gene matches. CDR3 bases: TGTGCCAGCAGTTTCCCTATCGGGACTAGCGGAATCCCAGAGACCCAGTACTTC. This gives the protein CASSFPIGTSGIPETQYF.

In its sample, this clonotype was seen many times. The J gene is TRBJ1-1, the V gene TRBV7-9; D unresolved. The CDR3 is made up of 13 amino acids. Looked up from germline, CDR1 is SEHNR and CDR2 is FQNEAQ (reference sequence). V was shortened by 3 bases and J by 5 bases, with 10 bases between the two germline ends. The CDR3 is CASSFLSETEAFF. The CDR3 region has the DNA TGTGCCAGCAGCTTTTTGTCTGAGACTGAAGCTTTCTTT.

In its sample, this clonotype was seen a few times. J is TRBJ1-2 and V is TRBV5-1; D is undetermined. The CDR3 extends over 11 amino acids. Germline V lookup: CDR1 SGHRS, CDR2 YFSETQ. V shed 3 bases and J shed 4 bases, with 4 bases lying between them. The CDR3 DNA reads as TGCGCCAGCAGCTCGCCCTATGGCTACACCTTC. Amino acid sequence: CASSSPYGYTF.

Concerning this clonotype itself: A much larger clone lies one base from this, so it may be a read error. Because it lacks the conserved phenylalanine or tryptophan at the end, this CDR3 is likely a read error. No DNA is shown, since the ends of the CDR3 on it are uncertain; the CDR3 is the one TCRdb lists. This rearrangement joins TRBV5-8 to TRBJ1-2. Germline-derived CDR1 and CDR2 are SGHTS and YDEGEE. The CDR3 adds up to 11 amino acids, both ends counted. The CDR3 loop is CASSLTGWVTV.

This clonotype has ten or more counts. V gene TRBV29-1 combines with J gene TRBJ1-1, with D perhaps TRBD1 (5 bases). Germline-derived CDR1 and CDR2 are SQVTM and ANQGSEA. V lost 4 bases to trimming and J lost 5 bases, with 11 bases between them. The CDR3 covers 12 residues. The CDR3, as DNA: TGCAGCGTTGGGGGGACGGGGACTGAAGCTTTCTTT. Translation: CSVGGTGTEAFF. Full variable domain (remainder filled in from reference TRBV29-1 and TRBJ1-1): SAVISQKPSRDICQRGTSLTIQCQVDSQVTMMFWYRQQPGQSLTLIATANQGSEATYESGFVIDKFPISRPNLTFSTLTVSNMSPEDSSIYLCSVGGTGTEAFFGQGTRLTVV.

There are many counts of this clonotype. The gene calls are TRBV29-1 and TRBJ2-7; 10 bases agree with TRBD1. Germline-derived CDR1 and CDR2 are SQVTM and ANQGSEA. The V gene end was trimmed by 6 bases and the J gene end by 3 bases; junction bases not matched to a gene: 5. The CDR3 totals 13 residues. The CDR3 sequence: CSVGTGVNYEQYF. DNA for the CDR3: TGCAGCGTGGGGACAGGGGTGAACTACGAGCAGTACTTC.

In its sample, this clonotype was seen many times. The rearrangement joins TRBV6-2 or TRBV6-3 to TRBJ1-5; D perhaps matches TRBD1 (5 bases). V shed 6 bases and J shed 6 bases, with 18 bases lying between them. Germline values: CDR1 MNHEY, CDR2 SVGEGT. The CDR3 length is 15 residues. CDR3 nucleotide sequence: TGTGCCAGCAGCTATAGTGGGTTGGGGACTCAGCCCCAGCATTTT. It codes for CASSYSGLGTQPQHF.

This clonotype has at least ten counts. The chain links TRBV9 to TRBJ2-7; D could derive from TRBD1 or TRBD2 (5 bases each). Trimming removed 0 bases from V and 2 bases from J, with 12 bases in between. Per germline, CDR1 SGDLS and CDR2 YYNGEE. CDR3 length: 15 amino acids. The CDR3 protein is CASSVAITGPYEQYF. For the CDR3, the DNA is TGTGCCAGCAGCGTAGCGATAACGGGGCCCTACGAGCAGTACTTC.

This clonotype has just one count. This clone may be a read error of a much larger clone one base away. V usage is TRBV6-1 and J usage is TRBJ1-5; no clear D. From germline, CDR1 is MNHNS and CDR2 SASEGT. Trimming removed 5 bases from V and 11 bases from J, with 19 bases in between. The CDR3 has 14 amino acids. The CDR3 loop reads CASSRSGEIGAQHF. CDR3 nucleotides: TGTGCCAGCAGTCGGTCCGGGGAGATCGGGGCCCAGCATTTT.

The CDR3 reads CASSSRDIRNTGELFF. Here the CDR3 DNA reads TGTGCCAGCAGCTCGAGGGACATCCGGAACACCGGGGAGCTGTTTTTT. This sequence joins TRBV11-1 and TRBJ2-2, with TRBD1 as a possible D gene (6 bases). V was pared by 4 bases and J by 1 base, with 13 bases between. Germline CDR1 reads SGHAT; CDR2 reads FQDESV (reference sequence). The CDR3 contains 16 residues.

This clonotype was counted ten times or more. V and J are TRBV20-1 and TRBJ2-6, with D uncertain. V gave up 2 bases and J gave up 2 bases, with 10 bases separating them. The germline V gene encodes CDR1 DFQATT and CDR2 SNEGSKA (reference sequence). The CDR3 is made up of 15 amino acids. CDR3 protein: CSARQVGTGANVLTF. The CDR3 DNA follows: TGCAGTGCTAGACAGGTTGGGACTGGGGCCAACGTCCTGACTTTC.

This clonotype was detected many times. The chain employs TRBV6-1 and TRBJ2-7; tentative D call: TRBD1 (5 bases). The germline gives CDR1 MNHNS, CDR2 SASEGT. There are 14 residues in the CDR3. V lost 4 bases and J 3 bases, leaving 13 bases between the germline ends. The CDR3 DNA reads TGTGCCAGCAGTGTCGACAGACACCTCTACGAGCAGTACTTC. It is translated as CASSVDRHLYEQYF.

The chain couples TRBV2 to TRBJ2-7, with TRBD2 matching over 10 bases. V dropped 0 bases and J dropped 1; count of bases not matched to a gene: 3. Germline CDR1 and CDR2: SNHLY and FYNNEI. This CDR3 is built from 16 residues. The CDR3 protein is CASSEAGSGRSYEQYF. DNA of the CDR3: TGTGCCAGCAGTGAAGCCGGTAGCGGGAGGTCCTACGAGCAGTACTTC.

This clonotype came up many times. One end of the junction fails to match germline, which may point to a read error. The chain couples TRBV6-1 to TRBJ1-1, with TRBD1 as a possible D gene (5 bases). Germline V gene lookup returns CDR1 MNHNS and CDR2 SASEGT. The CDR3 is made up of 12 amino acids. Here the CDR3 DNA reads TGTGCCAGCAGTGAAGCAGGGGAGGGACGAATCTTT. Residues: CASSEAGEGRIF.

Worth noting for this clonotype: Since a much larger clone is just one base distant, this may be a read error. V is TRBV11-2 and J is TRBJ1-1; D remains ambiguous. The CDR3 contains 15 residues. In germline, CDR1 is SGHAT, CDR2 FQNNGV. CDR3 DNA: TGTGCCAGCAGCTTAGTTCAGGCAGCTGGTACTGAAGCTTGCTTT. As protein: CASSLVQAAGTEACF.

This clonotype was found many times. The CDR3 region has the DNA TGTGCCAGCACCATGGGACTTCCCAGGGGGACCCAGTACTTC. Translating gives CASTMGLPRGTQYF. The chain links TRBV7-8 to TRBJ2-5, with D perhaps TRBD1 or TRBD2 (6 bases each). This CDR3 is built from 14 residues. Germline-derived CDR1 and CDR2 are SGHVS and FQNEAQ. V lost 7 bases and J 7 bases, leaving 19 bases between the germline ends.

This clonotype was recorded at least ten times. The CDR3 nucleotides are TGTGCCAGCAGCTTACAGACCTACGAGCAGTACTTC. This gives the protein CASSLQTYEQYF. The chain is built from TRBV11-2 and TRBJ2-7; no definite D call. Trimming shortened V by 2 bases and J by 2 bases, and 4 bases separated the two germline ends. CDR1 and CDR2 (germline): SGHAT, FQNNGV. The CDR3 covers 12 residues.